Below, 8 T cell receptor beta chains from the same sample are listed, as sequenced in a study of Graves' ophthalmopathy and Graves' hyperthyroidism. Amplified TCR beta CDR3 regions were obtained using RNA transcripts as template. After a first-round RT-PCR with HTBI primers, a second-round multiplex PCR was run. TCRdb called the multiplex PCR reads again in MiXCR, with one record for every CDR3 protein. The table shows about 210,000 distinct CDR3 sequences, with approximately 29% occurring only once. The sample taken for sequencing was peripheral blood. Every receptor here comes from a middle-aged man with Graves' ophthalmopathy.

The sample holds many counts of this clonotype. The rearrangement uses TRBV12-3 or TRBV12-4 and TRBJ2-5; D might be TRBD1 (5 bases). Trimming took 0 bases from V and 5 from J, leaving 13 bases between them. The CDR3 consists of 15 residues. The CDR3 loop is CASSLASGPRETQYF. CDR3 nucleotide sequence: TGTGCCAGCAGTTTAGCTTCAGGGCCCCGGGAGACCCAGTACTTC.

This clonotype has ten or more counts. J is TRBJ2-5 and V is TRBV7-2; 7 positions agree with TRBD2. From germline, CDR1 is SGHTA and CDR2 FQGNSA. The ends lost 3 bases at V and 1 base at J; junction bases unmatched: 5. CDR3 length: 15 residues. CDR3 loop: CASSFQAGIQETQYF. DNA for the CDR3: TGTGCCAGCAGCTTCCAAGCGGGAATCCAAGAGACCCAGTACTTC.

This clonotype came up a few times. This chain's CDR3 is CATSRGDYGYTF. CDR3 nucleotides: TGTGCCACCTCGCGGGGGGACTATGGCTACACCTTC. The chain joins TRBV24-1 to TRBJ1-2, with D perhaps matching TRBD1 (5 bases). Germline values: CDR1 KGHDR, CDR2 SFDVKD. V was trimmed by 9 bases and J by 3 bases, leaving 10 bases between them. The CDR3 loop spans 12 amino acids.

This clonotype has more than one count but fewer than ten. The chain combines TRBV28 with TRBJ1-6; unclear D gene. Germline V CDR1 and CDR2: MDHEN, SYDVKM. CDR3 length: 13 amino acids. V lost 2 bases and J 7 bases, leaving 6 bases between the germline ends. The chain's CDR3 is CASSLGLNSPLHF. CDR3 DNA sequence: TGTGCCAGCAGTTTAGGTCTAAATTCACCCCTCCACTTT.

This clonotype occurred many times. In nucleotides, the CDR3 is TGCGCCAGCAGTGCAGGGGGCGGCACCGGGGAGCTGTTTTTT. Encoded protein: CASSAGGGTGELFF. J is TRBJ2-2 and V is TRBV10-1; 8 nucleotides agree with TRBD1. Trimming at V came to 4 bases and at J to 4 bases, leaving 2 bases not matched to a gene. The germline V gene encodes CDR1 WNHNN and CDR2 SYGVQD (reference sequence). There are 14 residues in the CDR3.

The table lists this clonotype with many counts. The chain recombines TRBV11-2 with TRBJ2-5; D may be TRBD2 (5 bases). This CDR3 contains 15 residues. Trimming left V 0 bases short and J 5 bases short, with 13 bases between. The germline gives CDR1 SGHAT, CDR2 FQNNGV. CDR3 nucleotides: TGTGCCAGCAGCTTAGAGGTTGCGGGCCCGGAGACCCAGTACTTC. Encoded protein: CASSLEVAGPETQYF.

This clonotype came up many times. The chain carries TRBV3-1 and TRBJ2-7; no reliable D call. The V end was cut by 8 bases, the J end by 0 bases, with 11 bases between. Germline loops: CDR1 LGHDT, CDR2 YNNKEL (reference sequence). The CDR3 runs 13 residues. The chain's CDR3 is CASQGPSSYEQYF. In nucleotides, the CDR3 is TGTGCCAGCCAAGGTCCCAGCTCCTACGAGCAGTACTTC.

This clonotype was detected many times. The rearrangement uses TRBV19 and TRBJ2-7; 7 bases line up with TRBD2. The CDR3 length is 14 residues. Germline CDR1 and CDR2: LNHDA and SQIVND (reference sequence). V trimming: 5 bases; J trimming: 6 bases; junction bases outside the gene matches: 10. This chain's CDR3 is CASSLTGEGREQYF. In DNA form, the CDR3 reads TGTGCCAGTAGTTTAACGGGGGAGGGTCGCGAGCAGTACTTC.